This T cell receptor beta chain is drawn from a study of cytomegalovirus exposure and HLA in healthy donors. Study results and limitations: Cytomegalovirus status, reportedly, was diagnosed with high specificity and sensitivity by the classifier.

The CDR3 spans 15 residues. V lost 1 base to trimming and J lost 3 bases, with 13 bases between them. In germline, CDR1 is SGHAT, CDR2 FQNNGV. The method was immunoSEQ multiplex PCR; TCRdb's version includes in-frame clones alone and lacks a portion of them. There are about 400,000 clones in the sample; roughly 90% occur only once, and roughly 0.83% lies in the top ten. This clone turned up a few times. The antigen remains undetermined. The sequence came from a woman aged 18-35 years in good health and CMV-seronegative. Sequenced input: PBMCs. The rearrangement links TRBV11-2 to TRBJ2-7; TRBD1 is a possible D gene (5 bases). The CDR3 nucleotides read TGTGCCAGCAGCTTAGCGAAACAGGTCGGCTACGAGCAGTACTTC. Its translation is CASSLAKQVGYEQYF.